Below are 3 T cell receptor beta chains sequenced from a single sample in a study of blood T cell repertoires in COVID-19. The repertoire was sequenced with immunoSEQ multiplex PCR; TCRdb's copy has only in-frame clones and lacks some. The table has about 35,000 clones, 82% seen once; the top ten hold about two fifths. Source material: peripheral blood. All receptors come from a man older than 75 with active or convalescent COVID-19.

The chain links TRBV28 to TRBJ2-1; perhaps TRBD2 as D (6 bases). With 3 bases removed from V and 0 bases from J, the gap between germline ends came to 9 bases. The CDR3 runs 15 residues. Germline lookup yields CDR1 MDHEN and CDR2 SYDVKM. In nucleotides, the CDR3 is TGTGCCAGCAGTTTTGGCGGGGCCTCCTACAATGAGCAGTTCTTC. Protein sequence: CASSFGGASYNEQFF.

The chain has TRBV6-1 and TRBJ2-7; 7 bases line up with TRBD1. The CDR3 extends over 18 amino acids. Germline V gene sequence: CDR1 MNHNS, CDR2 SASEGT. The trim removed 2 bases at V and 0 bases at J, leaving 13 bases unmatched. In DNA, the CDR3 is TGTGCCAGCAGTGAACGGTCGACGGGACAGCTCAGCTCCTACGAGCAGTACTTC. Amino acid sequence: CASSERSTGQLSSYEQYF.

The chain is built from TRBV18 and TRBJ1-1; D not resolved. V was shortened by 2 bases and J by 6 bases, with 19 bases between the two germline ends. CDR1 is KGHSH and CDR2 is LQKENI in the germline V gene. The CDR3 is 16 amino acids. The CDR3 nucleotides read TGTGCCAGCTCACCAGTTTCACAACATGGCAATCCTGAAGCTTTCTTT. As protein: CASSPVSQHGNPEAFF.